These 18 T cell receptor beta chains were all obtained from the same sample, sequenced in a study of response to subunit inactivated influenza vaccine. One entry per CDR3 protein results from TCRdb running MiXCR on the RT-PCR reads. The sample lists 700,000 to 900,000 distinct CDR3 sequences; around 20% were seen once. The sequencing here drew on PBMCs from blood, taken 4 to 6 days after vaccination. All receptors derive from a man over 45 who received an inactivated influenza vaccine.

Here the CDR3 reads CATWGGRWTEAFF. The CDR3, as DNA: TGTGCCACATGGGGAGGGCGATGGACTGAAGCTTTCTTT. The chain carries TRBV28 and TRBJ1-1; D is unclear. The CDR3 consists of 13 residues. The V gene lost 10 bases and the J gene lost 5 bases, with 17 bases spanning the gap. Germline V lookup: CDR1 MDHEN, CDR2 SYDVKM.

Many counts were recorded for this clonotype. The V call is TRBV28, the J call TRBJ2-7; a weak D match, TRBD2 (5 bases). V lost 6 bases, J lost 4 bases, and 19 bases lay in between. The CDR3 loop spans 15 amino acids. CDR1 and CDR2 (germline): MDHEN, SYDVKM. CDR3 sequence reads: CASSPTARVGYEQYF. DNA for the CDR3: TGTGCCAGCAGCCCTACGGCGAGGGTCGGATACGAGCAGTACTTC.

This clonotype was counted between two and nine times. V usage is TRBV5-1 and J usage is TRBJ2-7; 9 nucleotides align to TRBD1. The CDR3 is 14 amino acids. Trimming removed 1 base from V and 5 bases from J; junction bases left unmatched: 4. In germline, CDR1 is SGHRS, CDR2 YFSETQ. CDR3 sequence (DNA): TGCGCCAGCAGCTTGTCGGACAGGGGACACGAGCAGTACTTC. Encoded protein: CASSLSDRGHEQYF.

This clonotype has only a few counts. The chain combines TRBV6-1 with TRBJ2-1; TRBD1 matches at 8 bases. The J segment lost 1 base and the V segment lost 4 bases, leaving 6 bases of the junction unmatched. This CDR3 comprises 16 residues. Germline V lookup: CDR1 MNHNS, CDR2 SASEGT. The CDR3 DNA is TGTGCCAGCAGTGTGCCCCGACAGGGGTCCTACAATGAGCAGTTCTTC. Residues: CASSVPRQGSYNEQFF.

The sample holds a few counts of this clonotype. The gene calls are TRBV6-1 and TRBJ2-6; no reliable D call. The CDR3 totals 16 residues. V was trimmed by 7 bases and J by 0 bases, leaving 13 bases between them. Germline lookup yields CDR1 MNHNS and CDR2 SASEGT. The CDR3, as DNA: TGTGCCAGCACCAAAGGGCCATCCTCTGGGGCCAACGTCCTGACTTTC. Protein product: CASTKGPSSGANVLTF.

This rearrangement joins TRBV5-1 to TRBJ2-2; TRBD2 agrees at 9 bases. J was trimmed by 0 bases and V by 4 bases; bases with no gene match: 7. Germline loops: CDR1 SGHRS, CDR2 YFSETQ. The CDR3 runs to 17 residues. This CDR3 is CASSPLAGASNTGELFF. The CDR3 DNA reads TGCGCCAGCAGCCCATTAGCGGGGGCATCGAACACCGGGGAGCTGTTTTTT.

The chain carries TRBV15 and TRBJ1-2; D uncertain. The V end was cut by 8 bases, the J end by 0 bases, with 16 bases between. Germline loops: CDR1 LNHNV, CDR2 YYDKDF (reference sequence). This CDR3 is built from 15 residues. The CDR3 loop is CATHPRRSANYGYTF. For the CDR3, the DNA is TGTGCCACCCATCCGAGGAGGTCAGCTAACTATGGCTACACCTTC.

This clonotype was counted between two and nine times. The chain employs TRBV6-2 or TRBV6-3 and TRBJ2-7, with D unresolved. The V and J ends lost 8 bases and 3 bases respectively, with 11 bases between them. Looked up from germline, CDR1 is MNHEY and CDR2 is SVGEGT. CDR3 length equals 12 residues. CDR3 sequence: CASRATLYEQYF. In DNA form, the CDR3 reads TGTGCCAGCCGTGCCACCCTCTACGAGCAGTACTTC.

The rearrangement links TRBV20-1 to TRBJ2-1; 11 bases line up with TRBD2. V lost 1 base to trimming and J lost 4 bases; unmatched junction nucleotides: 9. The CDR3 extends over 17 amino acids. Germline V lookup: CDR1 DFQATT, CDR2 SNEGSKA (reference sequence). DNA of the CDR3: TGCAGTGCTAGAGGACTAGCGGGAAATATACTATACAATGAGCAGTTCTTC. Protein product: CSARGLAGNILYNEQFF.

This clonotype has at least ten counts. The J gene is TRBJ2-1, the V gene TRBV4-1; no reliable D call. The CDR3 sequence is 15 residues long. The germline gives CDR1 MGHRA, CDR2 YSYEKL. V was pared by 0 bases and J by 0 bases, with 6 bases between. The CDR3 sequence is CASSQEPSSYNEQFF. The CDR3 nucleotides are TGCGCCAGCAGCCAAGAACCCAGCTCCTACAATGAGCAGTTCTTC.

The V call is TRBV7-2, the J call TRBJ2-1, with D possibly being TRBD1 (6 bases). Germline CDR1 SGHTA, CDR2 FQGNSA. The CDR3 extends over 15 amino acids. The ends were cut back, 4 bases at V and 2 bases at J, with 12 bases in the middle. The CDR3 nucleotides read TGTGCCAGCAGCTCGCCAAGGACAGCCTACAATGAGCAGTTCTTC. Encoded protein: CASSSPRTAYNEQFF.

The chain couples TRBV20-1 to TRBJ1-5, with D perhaps TRBD1 (6 bases). The V end lost 0 bases, the J end lost 3 bases, and 15 bases lay between the germline ends. Germline CDR1 is DFQATT and CDR2 is SNEGSKA (reference sequence). The CDR3 consists of 16 residues. The chain's CDR3 is CSARDGGGALNQPQHF. In DNA form, the CDR3 reads TGCAGTGCTAGAGATGGCGGGGGGGCGCTCAATCAGCCCCAGCATTTT.

J is TRBJ2-2 and V is TRBV24-1; 7 bases are a match to TRBD2. The germline gives CDR1 KGHDR, CDR2 SFDVKD. The CDR3 is made up of 14 amino acids. V shed 9 bases and J 3 bases; nucleotides not matched to a gene: 6. CDR3 sequence reads: CATSSSGYTGELFF. DNA of the CDR3: TGTGCCACCTCTTCTAGCGGATACACCGGGGAGCTGTTTTTT.

This clonotype was observed once. The chain couples TRBV20-1 to TRBJ2-1, with 8 bases lining up with TRBD2. The V and J ends lost 3 bases and 10 bases, in that order; junction bases with no gene match: 14. This CDR3 comprises 15 residues. Germline CDR1 DFQATT, CDR2 SNEGSKA (reference sequence). CDR3 region: CSASEFGGAQEEQFF. The CDR3 DNA sequence: TGCAGTGCTAGCGAATTCGGGGGGGCCCAGGAGGAGCAGTTCTTC.

The chain employs TRBV28 and TRBJ2-2, with D uncertain. This CDR3 has 14 amino acids. The V gene lost 3 bases and the J gene lost 5 bases, with 10 bases spanning the gap. Germline CDR1 and CDR2: MDHEN and SYDVKM. The DNA for the CDR3 is TGTGCCAGCAGTTTGAGGTGGCAGACCGGGGAGCTGTTTTTT. Protein product: CASSLRWQTGELFF. The complete variable domain, with remaining parts taken from reference TRBV28 and TRBJ2-2, reads DVKVTQSSRYLVKRTGEKVFLECVQDMDHENMFWYRQDPGLGLRLIYFSYDVKMKEKGDIPEGYSVSREKKERFSLILESASTNQTSMYLCASSLRWQTGELFFGEGSRLTVL.

In its sample, this clonotype was seen a few times. The rearrangement joins TRBV27 to TRBJ2-7, with TRBD1 matching 7 bases. Per the germline V gene, CDR1 is MNHEY and CDR2 is SMNVEV (reference sequence). The CDR3 is 15 amino acids. Trimming took 2 bases from V and 6 from J; bases not matched to a gene: 10. The CDR3: CASSLEWDRNTEQYF. The CDR3 nucleotides read TGTGCCAGCAGTTTAGAATGGGACAGAAATACCGAGCAGTACTTC.

This clonotype was found a few times. The rearrangement links TRBV7-9 to TRBJ2-1; TRBD1 might be the D (5 bases). CDR3 length equals 14 residues. The V gene's germline CDR1 is SEHNR and CDR2 FQNEAQ (reference sequence). V was pared by 4 bases and J by 10 bases, with 17 bases between. In DNA, the CDR3 is TGTGCCAGCAGCTCATTAGGGGTCGGGCAGGAGCAGTTCTTC. Translating gives CASSSLGVGQEQFF.

The chain has TRBV6-5 and TRBJ2-7; D unclear. Germline loops: CDR1 MNHEY, CDR2 SVGAGI. V lost 2 bases, J lost 3 bases, and 20 bases lay in between. The CDR3 spans 17 residues. CDR3 coding DNA: TGTGCCAGCAGTTACGGATCTTATCGGACGCGGAGCTACGAGCAGTACTTC. Residues: CASSYGSYRTRSYEQYF.